This passage covers 13 T cell receptor beta chains from one sample sequenced in a study of cytotoxic CD8 clonotypes in ibrutinib-treated CLL. Measured with immunoSEQ multiplex PCR; TCRdb has only the in-frame clones, and not every one. The repertoire consists of tens of thousands of clones, with roughly 54% occurring once and the leading ten covering about 24%. The sequencing here drew on PBMCs, taken at disease progression, from a patient treated with ibrutinib. Receptors originate from a human donor with chronic lymphocytic leukemia.

The chain is built from TRBV6-1 and TRBJ2-2; the D gene is possibly TRBD2 (5 bases). V lost 8 bases and J lost 3, with 13 bases in between. Per germline, CDR1 MNHNS and CDR2 SASEGT. This CDR3 has 14 amino acids. CDR3 coding DNA: TGTGCCAGCTCCTACCCGGACTACACCGGGGAGCTGTTTTTT. Amino acids: CASSYPDYTGELFF.

This clone was picked up one time. The rearrangement uses TRBV15 and TRBJ1-2; D is unclear. V was cut by 4 bases and J by 4 bases, with 19 bases left in between. The germline V gene encodes CDR1 LNHNV and CDR2 YYDKDF (reference sequence). The CDR3 spans 16 residues. Here the CDR3 DNA reads TGTGCCACCAGCATTAGTGCTGTGGCGGCAGCCTATGGCTACACCTTC. Residues: CATSISAVAAAYGYTF.

This clone was observed a few times. V usage is TRBV6-5 and J usage is TRBJ2-1; either TRBD1 or TRBD2 may supply D (5 bases each). CDR1 and CDR2 (germline): MNHEY, SVGAGI. Trimming cost V 6 bases and J 2 bases, with 8 bases left between them. The CDR3 loop spans 13 amino acids. The CDR3 nucleotides are TGTGCCAGCAGGGGACGCACCTACAATGAGCAGTTCTTC. Its translation: CASRGRTYNEQFF.

V and J are TRBV19 and TRBJ2-2, with D uncertain. CDR1 and CDR2 from the germline V gene are LNHDA and SQIVND (reference sequence). The CDR3 spans 14 residues. The ends were cut back, 3 bases at V and 1 base at J, with 6 bases in the middle. The CDR3 spells CASSMVGNTGELFF. CDR3 bases: TGTGCCAGTAGTATGGTGGGGAACACCGGGGAGCTGTTTTTT.

This clone was counted a few times. This chain uses TRBV7-9 with TRBJ1-1; D not certain. CDR1 is SEHNR, CDR2 FQNEAQ, per germline (reference sequence). The CDR3 contains 13 residues. Trimming removed 3 bases from V and 4 bases from J, with 9 bases in between. CDR3 DNA sequence: TGTGCCAGCAGCTTCGGTACGGGCACTGAAGCTTTCTTT. Translated: CASSFGTGTEAFF.

This clone was picked up a small number of times. The J gene is TRBJ1-4, the V gene TRBV2; no clear D. From germline, CDR1 is SNHLY and CDR2 FYNNEI. With 8 bases removed from V and 5 bases from J, the gap between germline ends came to 9 bases. The CDR3 runs 12 residues. CDR3 bases: TGTGCCAGCGGGAAGCAAAATGAAAAACTGTTTTTT. This sequence encodes CASGKQNEKLFF.

This sequence joins TRBV7-9 and TRBJ2-3; D may be TRBD1 (6 bases). Germline CDR1 and CDR2: SEHNR and FQNEAQ (reference sequence). CDR3 length: 12 amino acids. Trimming removed 5 bases at V and 6 bases at J, with 9 bases between. This CDR3 reads CASSPTGDTQYF. Written as DNA, the CDR3 is TGTGCCAGCAGCCCTACAGGGGATACGCAGTATTTT.

In this sample, this clone turned up a few times. V usage is TRBV6-1 and J usage is TRBJ2-5; 7 positions match TRBD2. With V trimmed by 1 base and J by 7 bases, 12 bases remained unmatched. CDR1 is MNHNS, CDR2 SASEGT, per germline. The CDR3 is made up of 16 amino acids. DNA for the CDR3: TGTGCCAGCAGTGAAGGGGGGGGGTTAGGTGGCAGGACCCAGTACTTC. This encodes CASSEGGGLGGRTQYF.

This clone came up a few times. The chain combines TRBV5-1 with TRBJ2-7; D gene ambiguous. The length of the CDR3 is 13 residues. With 0 bases removed from V and 2 bases from J, the gap between germline ends came to 6 bases. Looked up from germline, CDR1 is SGHRS and CDR2 is YFSETQ. DNA of the CDR3: TGCGCCAGCAGCTTGGAGCCCCCCTACGAGCAGTACTTC. Protein sequence: CASSLEPPYEQYF.

The rearrangement joins TRBV11-2 to TRBJ2-7, with a weak D call TRBD2 (5 bases). The germline gives CDR1 SGHAT, CDR2 FQNNGV. Trimming left V 0 bases short and J 2 bases short, with 11 bases between. The CDR3 runs 15 residues. CDR3 protein: CASSLEAGITYEQYF. CDR3 coding DNA: TGTGCCAGCAGCTTAGAGGCGGGCATCACCTACGAGCAGTACTTC. The variable domain in full, completed from reference TRBV11-2 and TRBJ2-7, reads EAGVAQSPRYKIIEKRQSVAFWCNPISGHATLYWYQQILGQGPKLLIQFQNNGVVDDSQLPKDRFSAERLKGVDSTLKIQPAKLEDSAVYLCASSLEAGITYEQYFGPGTRLTVT.

This chain joins TRBV5-1 and TRBJ1-5; 9 positions agree with TRBD1. This CDR3 region has 16 residues. V lost 4 bases to trimming and J lost 1 base; unmatched junction nucleotides: 6. Germline V lookup: CDR1 SGHRS, CDR2 YFSETQ. For the CDR3, the DNA is TGCGCCAGCAGCCCGACAGGGGGGGTGAGCAATCAGCCCCAGCATTTT. Its protein product is CASSPTGGVSNQPQHF.

This chain uses TRBV21-1 with TRBJ2-5; no check of the table's D call, TRBD1, against the DNA was made. The J call may be wrong; the DNA end is better matched by TRBJ2-7. TRBV21-1 is annotated as a pseudogene. The CDR3 runs 17 residues. The CDR3 reads CASSLAGQGLASYEQYF. The CDR3 bases are TGTGCCAGCAGCTTGGCCGGTCAGGGGCTTGCGTCCTACGAGCAGTACTTC.

This clone has just a few counts. The CDR3 sequence: CASSAVGSGNTIYF. The CDR3 DNA follows: TGTGCCAGCAGCGCCGTGGGCTCTGGAAACACCATATATTTT. V gene TRBV6-5 combines with J gene TRBJ1-3, with unresolved D. There are 14 residues in the CDR3. Germline CDR1 MNHEY, CDR2 SVGAGI. Between the trimmed V and J ends, which lost 6 bases and 0 bases, there was a span of 9 bases.